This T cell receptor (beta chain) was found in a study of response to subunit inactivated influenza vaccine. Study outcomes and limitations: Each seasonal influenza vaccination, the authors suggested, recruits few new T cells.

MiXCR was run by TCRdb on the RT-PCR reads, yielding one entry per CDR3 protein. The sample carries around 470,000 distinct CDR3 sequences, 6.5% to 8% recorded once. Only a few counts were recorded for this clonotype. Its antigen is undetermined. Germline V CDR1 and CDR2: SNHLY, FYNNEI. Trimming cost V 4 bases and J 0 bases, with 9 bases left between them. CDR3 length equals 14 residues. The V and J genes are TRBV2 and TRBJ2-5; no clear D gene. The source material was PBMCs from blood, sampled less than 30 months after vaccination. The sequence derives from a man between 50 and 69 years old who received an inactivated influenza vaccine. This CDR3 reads CASSGVSNQETQYF. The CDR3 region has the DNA TGTGCCAGCAGTGGGGTGTCTAACCAAGAGACCCAGTACTTC.